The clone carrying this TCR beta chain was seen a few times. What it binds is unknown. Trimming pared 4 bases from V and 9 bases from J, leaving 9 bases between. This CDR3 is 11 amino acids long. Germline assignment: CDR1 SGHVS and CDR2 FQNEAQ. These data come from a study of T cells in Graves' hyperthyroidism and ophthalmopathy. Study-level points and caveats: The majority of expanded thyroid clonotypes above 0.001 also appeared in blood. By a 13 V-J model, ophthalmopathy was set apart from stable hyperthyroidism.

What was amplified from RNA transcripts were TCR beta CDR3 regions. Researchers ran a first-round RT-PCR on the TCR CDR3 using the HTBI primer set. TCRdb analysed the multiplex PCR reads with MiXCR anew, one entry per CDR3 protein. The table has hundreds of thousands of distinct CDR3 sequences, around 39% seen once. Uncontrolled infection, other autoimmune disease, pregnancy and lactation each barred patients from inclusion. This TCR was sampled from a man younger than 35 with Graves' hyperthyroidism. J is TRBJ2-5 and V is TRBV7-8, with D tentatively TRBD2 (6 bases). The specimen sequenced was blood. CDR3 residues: CASSSSGPQYF. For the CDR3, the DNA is TGTGCCAGCAGCTCCAGCGGGCCCCAGTACTTC.